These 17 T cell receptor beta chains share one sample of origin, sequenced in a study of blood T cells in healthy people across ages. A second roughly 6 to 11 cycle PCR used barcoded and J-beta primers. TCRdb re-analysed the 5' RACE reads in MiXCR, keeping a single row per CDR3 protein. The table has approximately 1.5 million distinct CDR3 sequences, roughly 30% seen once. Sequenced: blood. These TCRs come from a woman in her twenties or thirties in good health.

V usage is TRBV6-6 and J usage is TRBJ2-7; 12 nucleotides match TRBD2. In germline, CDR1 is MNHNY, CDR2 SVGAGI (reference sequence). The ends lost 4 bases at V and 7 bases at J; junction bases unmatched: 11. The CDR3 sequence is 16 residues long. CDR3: CASSCTGLAGSGEQYF. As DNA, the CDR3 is TGTGCCAGCAGTTGTACCGGACTAGCGGGATCGGGGGAGCAGTACTTC.

In DNA form, the CDR3 reads TGTGCCAGCAGGGACACAGCCTGGGGGGGCTACACCTTC. It yields the protein CASRDTAWGGYTF. V is TRBV2 and J is TRBJ1-2, with D possibly being TRBD1 (5 bases). The germline gives CDR1 SNHLY, CDR2 FYNNEI. The V end was cut by 6 bases, the J end by 8 bases, with 16 bases between. The CDR3 length is 13 residues.

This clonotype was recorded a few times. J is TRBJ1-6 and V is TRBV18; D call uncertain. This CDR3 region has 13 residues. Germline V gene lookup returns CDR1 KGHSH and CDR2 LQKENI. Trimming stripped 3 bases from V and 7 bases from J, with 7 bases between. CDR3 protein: CASSPEQNSPLHF. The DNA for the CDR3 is TGTGCCAGCTCACCCGAACAGAATTCACCCCTCCACTTT.

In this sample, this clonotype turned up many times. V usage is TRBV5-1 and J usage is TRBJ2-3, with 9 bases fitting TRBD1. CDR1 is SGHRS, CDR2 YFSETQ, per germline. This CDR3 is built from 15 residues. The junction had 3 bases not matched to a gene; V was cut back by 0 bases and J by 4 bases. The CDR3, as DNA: TGCGCCAGCAGCTTGGGGGACAGGGAATCAGATACGCAGTATTTT. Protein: CASSLGDRESDTQYF.

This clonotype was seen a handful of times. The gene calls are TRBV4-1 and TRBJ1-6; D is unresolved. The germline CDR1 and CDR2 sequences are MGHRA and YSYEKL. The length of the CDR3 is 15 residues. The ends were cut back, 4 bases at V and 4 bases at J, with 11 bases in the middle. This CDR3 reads CASSPFGNYNSPLHF. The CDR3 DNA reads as TGCGCCAGCAGCCCGTTCGGGAATTATAATTCACCCCTCCACTTT.

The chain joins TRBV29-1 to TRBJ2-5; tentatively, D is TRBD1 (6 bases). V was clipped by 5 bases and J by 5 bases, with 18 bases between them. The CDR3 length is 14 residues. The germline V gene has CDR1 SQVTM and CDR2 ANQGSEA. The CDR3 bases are TGCAGCGTTCCTAGGGGGTGGGGGAGCGAGACCCAGTACTTC. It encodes CSVPRGWGSETQYF.

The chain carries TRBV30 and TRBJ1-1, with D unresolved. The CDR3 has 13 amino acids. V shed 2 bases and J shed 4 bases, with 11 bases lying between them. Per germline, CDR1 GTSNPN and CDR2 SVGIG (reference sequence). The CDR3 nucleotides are TGTGCCTGGAGTACGGGTAGCAGCACTGAAGCTTTCTTT. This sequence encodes CAWSTGSSTEAFF.

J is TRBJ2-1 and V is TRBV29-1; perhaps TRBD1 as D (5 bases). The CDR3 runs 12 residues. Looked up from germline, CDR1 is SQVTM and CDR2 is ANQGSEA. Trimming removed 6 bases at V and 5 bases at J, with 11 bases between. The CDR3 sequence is CSVLDINNEQFF. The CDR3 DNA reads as TGCAGCGTCCTGGACATTAACAATGAGCAGTTCTTC.

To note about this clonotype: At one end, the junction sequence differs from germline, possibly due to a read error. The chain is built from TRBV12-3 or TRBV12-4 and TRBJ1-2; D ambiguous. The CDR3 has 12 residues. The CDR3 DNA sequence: TGTACCAGCAGTTTGGGAGAATATGGCTACACCTTC. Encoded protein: CTSSLGEYGYTF.

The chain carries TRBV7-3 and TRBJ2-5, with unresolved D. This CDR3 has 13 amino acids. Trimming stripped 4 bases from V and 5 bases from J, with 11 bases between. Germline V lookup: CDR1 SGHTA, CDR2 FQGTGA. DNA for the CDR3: TGTGCCAGCAGCTCAGAGGACGGGGAGACCCAGTACTTC. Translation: CASSSEDGETQYF.

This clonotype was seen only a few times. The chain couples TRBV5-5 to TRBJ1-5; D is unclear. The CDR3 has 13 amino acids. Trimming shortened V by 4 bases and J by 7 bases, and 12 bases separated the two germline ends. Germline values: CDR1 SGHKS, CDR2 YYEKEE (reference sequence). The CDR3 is CASSTDDLQPQHF. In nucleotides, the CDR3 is TGTGCCAGCAGCACGGACGACTTGCAGCCCCAGCATTTT.

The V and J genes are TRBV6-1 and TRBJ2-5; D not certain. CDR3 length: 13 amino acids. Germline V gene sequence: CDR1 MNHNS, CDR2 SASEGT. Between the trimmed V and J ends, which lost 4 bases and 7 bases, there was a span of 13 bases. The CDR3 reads CASSVNIFGTQYF. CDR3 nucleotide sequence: TGTGCCAGCAGTGTGAATATATTCGGGACCCAGTACTTC.

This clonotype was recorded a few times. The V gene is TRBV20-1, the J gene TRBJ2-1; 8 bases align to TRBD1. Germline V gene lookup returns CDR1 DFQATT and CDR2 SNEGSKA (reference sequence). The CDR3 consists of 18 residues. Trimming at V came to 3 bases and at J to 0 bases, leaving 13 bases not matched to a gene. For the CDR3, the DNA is TGCAGTGCTAGGGGCCTAACAGGGGGGCTGAGCTCCTACAATGAGCAGTTCTTC. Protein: CSARGLTGGLSSYNEQFF.

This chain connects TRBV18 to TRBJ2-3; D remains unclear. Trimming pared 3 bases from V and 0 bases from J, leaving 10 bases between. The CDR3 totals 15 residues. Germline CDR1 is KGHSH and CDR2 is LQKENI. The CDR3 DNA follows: TGTGCCAGCTCACCCGCGCGCAGCAGCACAGATACGCAGTATTTT. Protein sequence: CASSPARSSTDTQYF.

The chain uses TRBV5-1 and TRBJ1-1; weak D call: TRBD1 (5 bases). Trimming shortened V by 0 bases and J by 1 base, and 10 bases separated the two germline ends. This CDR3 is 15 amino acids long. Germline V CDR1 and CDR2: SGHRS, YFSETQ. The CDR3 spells CASSLAGQENTEAFF. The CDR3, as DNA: TGCGCCAGCAGCTTGGCGGGGCAGGAGAACACTGAAGCTTTCTTT.

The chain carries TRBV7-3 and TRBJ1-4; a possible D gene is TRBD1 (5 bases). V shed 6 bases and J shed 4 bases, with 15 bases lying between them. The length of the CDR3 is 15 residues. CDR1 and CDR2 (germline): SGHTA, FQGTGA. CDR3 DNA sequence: TGTGCCAGCAGGTCGCCGGGACCGATTAATGAAAAACTGTTTTTT. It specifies CASRSPGPINEKLFF.

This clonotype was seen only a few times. In nucleotides, the CDR3 is TGCAGTGCTAGAAGAATGGATCCAGGAACAGCTAACTATGGCTACACCTTC. Translated: CSARRMDPGTANYGYTF. The rearrangement links TRBV20-1 to TRBJ1-2; D unclear. Germline CDR1 reads DFQATT; CDR2 reads SNEGSKA (reference sequence). This CDR3 is 17 amino acids long. Trimming took off 2 bases at V and 0 bases at J, with 19 bases between the two ends.